These T cell receptor beta chains were read from a single sample in a study of cytomegalovirus exposure and HLA in healthy donors. The method was immunoSEQ multiplex PCR; TCRdb's version includes in-frame clones alone and lacks a portion of them. The profile shows about 120,000 clones, under 90% of them singletons. Input material: PBMCs. The receptors come from a woman aged 40 to 50 in good health and CMV-seronegative. The CDR3 runs from the conserved cysteine through the conserved F or W. D genes are given only for firm matches. For some rows the clone size is stated as once, few or many, or as a class when expanded; others skip it.

cdr3_aa cdr3_nt v_call d_call j_call clone_size
CASSLPTSGSYEQYF TGTGCCAGCAGTTTACCGACTAGCGGAAGCTACGAGCAGTACTTC TRBV6-6 TRBD2 TRBJ2-7 .
CASSIGQAANYGYTF TGTGCCAGCAGCATCGGACAGGCGGCTAACTATGGCTACACCTTC TRBV7-2 TRBD1 TRBJ1-2 .
CASSRTGTANYGYTF TGTGCCAGCAGCCGTACCGGGACAGCCAACTATGGCTACACCTTC TRBV5-4 TRBD1 TRBJ1-2 once
CASSEFSSHGYTF TGCGCCAGCAGTGAGTTCTCAAGCCATGGCTACACCTTC TRBV10-2 . TRBJ1-2 .
CASSFGGEMNTEAFF TGTGCCAGCAGTTTCGGGGGGGAGATGAACACTGAAGCTTTCTTT TRBV27 . TRBJ1-1 .
CASSQEAGVTNTGELFF TGCGCCAGCAGCCAAGAAGCGGGAGTCACGAACACCGGGGAGCTGTTTTTT TRBV4-3 TRBD2 TRBJ2-2 few
CASSETNRVMNTEAFF TGCGCCAGCAGCGAAACAAACAGGGTTATGAACACTGAAGCTTTCTTT TRBV5-1 . TRBJ1-1 .
CASSPRQGLNTEAFF TGTGCCAGCAGCCCGAGACAGGGGTTGAACACTGAAGCTTTCTTT TRBV9 TRBD1 TRBJ1-1 .
CASSQGLAGVHEQFF TGTGCCAGCAGCCAAGGACTAGCGGGAGTCCATGAGCAGTTCTTC TRBV7-6 TRBD2 TRBJ2-1 .
CATSGTGGEYEQYF TGTGCCACCAGTGGGACAGGGGGCGAGTACGAGCAGTACTTC TRBV10-3 TRBD1 TRBJ2-7 .
CASSQTGTGNGYTF TGTGCCAGCAGTCAGACCGGGACAGGGAATGGCTACACCTTC TRBV6-1 TRBD1 TRBJ1-2 .
CASSARDRGRLQETQYF TGTGCCAGCAGTGCTCGGGACAGGGGGCGATTACAAGAGACCCAGTACTTC TRBV25-1 TRBD1 TRBJ2-5 .
CASSSPITGGDTQYF TGTGCCAGCAGTTCGCCTATAACAGGGGGGGATACGCAGTATTTT TRBV6-6 TRBD1 TRBJ2-3 .
CAWSSPDSANYGYTF TGTGCCTGGAGTAGCCCGGACAGCGCTAACTATGGCTACACCTTC TRBV30 . TRBJ1-2 .
CASSPDSSKNTEAFF TGTGCCAGCAGCCCCGACAGCTCCAAGAACACTGAAGCTTTCTTT TRBV7-2 . TRBJ1-1 once
CASSPGTSTDTQYF TGTGCCAGCAGCCCAGGGACTAGCACAGATACGCAGTATTTT TRBV6-4 . TRBJ2-3 .
CASSQHRVGLNSPLHF TGTGCCAGCAGCCAACACAGGGTGGGTCTTAATTCACCCCTCCACTTT TRBV4-2 . TRBJ1-6 .
CASSHVRASGSTDTQYF TGCGCCAGCAGTCACGTTCGTGCTAGCGGAAGCACAGATACGCAGTATTTT TRBV5-1 TRBD2 TRBJ2-3 once
CASDGGVGTEAFF TGTGCCAGCGATGGCGGGGTAGGAACTGAAGCTTTCTTT TRBV11-2 . TRBJ1-1 .
CASSLGPPGALSSNQPQHF TGTGCCAGCAGCTTGGGCCCGCCAGGGGCTCTTTCTAGCAATCAGCCCCAGCATTTT TRBV5-6 . TRBJ1-5 .
CASSLRTTGRTNEKLFF TGTGCCAGCAGCTTACGGACCACGGGAAGAACTAATGAAAAACTGTTTTTT TRBV7-9 . TRBJ1-4 few
CASSPRSTVASNQPQHF TGTGCCAGCTCACCAAGATCTACGGTCGCTAGCAATCAGCCCCAGCATTTT TRBV18 . TRBJ1-5 .